Below are 11 T cell receptor beta chains sequenced from a single sample in a study of graft-versus-host responses after intestinal transplantation. Repertoires were generated with immunoSEQ multiplex PCR, while TCRdb's copy carries only in-frame clones and drops some. The sample shows fewer than 95,000 clones, around 93% of them seen only once. Antigen specificity for these receptors is unknown. Material: unstimulated CD8+ T cells sorted from spleen or lymph node cells, obtained before intestinal transplant. The receptors derive from a human donor who received an intestinal transplant.

The chain couples TRBV9 to TRBJ2-7; TRBD2 is a possible D gene (5 bases). Germline CDR1 is SGDLS and CDR2 is YYNGEE. With 0 bases removed from V and 0 bases from J, the gap between germline ends came to 10 bases. This CDR3 has 15 residues. CDR3 amino acids: CASSVGAGLSYEQYF. The CDR3, as DNA: TGTGCCAGCAGCGTAGGGGCAGGACTCTCCTACGAGCAGTACTTC.

The chain uses TRBV7-3 and TRBJ2-1; D gene ambiguous. Trimming left V 5 bases short and J 3 bases short, with 5 bases between. This CDR3 is 12 amino acids long. The V gene's germline CDR1 is SGHTA and CDR2 FQGTGA. The DNA of the CDR3 is TGTGCCAGCAGCCCAGACTACAATGAGCAGTTCTTC. Amino acid sequence: CASSPDYNEQFF.

V usage is TRBV6-5 and J usage is TRBJ1-6; no clear D. The CDR3 runs to 13 residues. The germline V gene has CDR1 MNHEY and CDR2 SVGAGI. Trimming shortened V by 2 bases and J by 10 bases, and 9 bases separated the two germline ends. Written as DNA, the CDR3 is TGTGCCAGCAGTTACGAGGGAGGATCACCCCTCCACTTT. Its translation: CASSYEGGSPLHF.

The chain carries TRBV7-6 and TRBJ2-1; 7 bases match TRBD1. CDR3 length: 13 residues. Germline CDR1 is SGHVS and CDR2 is FNYEAQ. Trimming removed 6 bases from V and 5 bases from J; junction bases left unmatched: 4. CDR3 protein: CASSFTGDNEQFF. The DNA of the CDR3 is TGTGCCAGCAGTTTTACAGGGGACAATGAGCAGTTCTTC.

J is TRBJ2-1 and V is TRBV28; D not certain. Germline V gene lookup returns CDR1 MDHEN and CDR2 SYDVKM. The CDR3 totals 13 residues. The V and J ends lost 7 bases and 8 bases respectively, with 15 bases between them. This CDR3 reads CASTKSNPYEQFF. The CDR3 DNA is TGTGCCAGCACCAAAAGCAATCCATATGAGCAGTTCTTC.

This sequence joins TRBV27 and TRBJ2-7, with 7 bases identical to TRBD2. Germline CDR1 reads MNHEY; CDR2 reads SMNVEV (reference sequence). The CDR3 is made up of 18 amino acids. The V and J ends lost 0 bases and 2 bases, in that order; junction bases with no gene match: 13. The CDR3 DNA reads as TGTGCCAGCAGTTTATCGATTACTTGGGGAGGGCCACCCTACGAGCAGTACTTC. Translating gives CASSLSITWGGPPYEQYF.

The chain couples TRBV9 to TRBJ2-1; possibly TRBD1 for D (6 bases). The CDR3 consists of 17 residues. V was pared by 4 bases and J by 4 bases, with 21 bases between. Looked up from germline, CDR1 is SGDLS and CDR2 is YYNGEE. CDR3 in amino acids: CASSHRVTDLVYNEQFF. The CDR3 region has the DNA TGTGCCAGCAGCCACAGGGTGACGGACCTGGTGTACAATGAGCAGTTCTTC.

The rearrangement joins TRBV5-1 to TRBJ2-7; D is unresolved. Trimming shortened V by 4 bases and J by 1 base, and 12 bases separated the two germline ends. This CDR3 is 14 amino acids long. Germline CDR1 and CDR2: SGHRS and YFSETQ. For the CDR3, the DNA is TGCGCCAGCAGCGATGAGCGAGTATCCTACGAGCAGTACTTC. Protein: CASSDERVSYEQYF.

This chain uses TRBV5-5 with TRBJ1-6, with D possibly matching TRBD1 (5 bases). The CDR3 has 15 amino acids. Trimming shortened V by 4 bases and J by 5 bases, and 13 bases separated the two germline ends. From germline, CDR1 is SGHKS and CDR2 YYEKEE (reference sequence). Here the CDR3 DNA reads TGTGCCAGCAGCCTTGATGGGGCAAATAATTCACCCCTCCACTTT. It specifies CASSLDGANNSPLHF. Together with reference TRBV5-5 and TRBJ1-6, the CDR3 gives the full variable domain: DAGVTQSPTHLIKTRGQQVTLRCSPISGHKSVSWYQQVLGQGPQFIFQYYEKEERGRGNFPDRFSARQFPNYSSELNVNALLLGDSALYLCASSLDGANNSPLHFGNGTRLTVT.

V gene TRBV9 combines with J gene TRBJ2-2; 8 bases fit TRBD2. The CDR3 is made up of 16 amino acids. Trimming cost V 1 base and J 3 bases; bases outside gene matches: 5. CDR1 and CDR2 from the germline V gene are SGDLS and YYNGEE. This CDR3 reads CASSVRFGGDTGELFF. The DNA for the CDR3 is TGTGCCAGCAGCGTACGTTTCGGGGGGGACACCGGGGAGCTGTTTTTT.

The chain carries TRBV6-5 and TRBJ2-1, with 8 bases lining up with TRBD2. The V and J ends lost 6 bases and 3 bases, in that order; junction bases with no gene match: 7. This CDR3 is built from 15 residues. The V gene's germline CDR1 is MNHEY and CDR2 SVGAGI. DNA of the CDR3: TGTGCCAGCAGCCAGACTAGCGCAAGCTACAATGAGCAGTTCTTC. It yields the protein CASSQTSASYNEQFF.